A single sample is the source of the 15 T cell receptor beta chains below, sequenced in a study of early T cells in non-severe SARS-CoV-2 infection. From the 5' RACE reads, TCRdb called clonotypes with MiXCR, one entry per CDR3 protein. The table includes under 70,000 distinct CDR3 sequences, around 6.5% detected once. The material was whole blood, obtained at baseline. These receptors came from an adult who was a healthcare worker with PCR-confirmed SARS-CoV-2 infection or an uninfected control (not recorded which).

This clonotype was observed at least ten times. This sequence joins TRBV5-1 and TRBJ2-1; TRBD1 matches 7 bases. V lost 2 bases and J lost 2; bases outside the gene matches: 7. From germline, CDR1 is SGHRS and CDR2 YFSETQ. CDR3 size: 16 residues. DNA for the CDR3: TGCGCCAGCAGCTTTATCAGGGGGTCCACCTACAATGAGCAGTTCTTC. It specifies CASSFIRGSTYNEQFF.

The chain links TRBV15 to TRBJ1-1; D not certain. V shed 2 bases and J shed 4 bases, with 8 bases lying between them. The CDR3 totals 13 residues. Germline V CDR1 and CDR2: LNHNV, YYDKDF (reference sequence). CDR3 coding DNA: TGTGCCACCAGCAGACGAATGGGCACTGAAGCTTTCTTT. Amino acids: CATSRRMGTEAFF.

This rearrangement joins TRBV10-2 to TRBJ2-7; 7 bases are shared with TRBD2. V shed 10 bases and J 3 bases; nucleotides not matched to a gene: 12. The CDR3 totals 14 residues. Germline CDR1 reads WSHSY; CDR2 reads SAAADI. The CDR3 here is CATKNLAANYEQYF. The CDR3 coding sequence is TGCGCCACCAAAAACCTAGCGGCAAACTACGAGCAGTACTTC.

This clonotype has at least ten counts. This chain uses TRBV2 with TRBJ2-7, with 9 bases matching TRBD2. Germline V gene lookup returns CDR1 SNHLY and CDR2 FYNNEI. There are 14 residues in the CDR3. V gave up 5 bases and J gave up 3 bases; unmatched junction bases: 5. Written as DNA, the CDR3 is TGTGCCAGCAGTCCCAGACTAGCGGTCTACGAGCAGTACTTC. Translation: CASSPRLAVYEQYF.

This clonotype was seen at least ten times. The chain employs TRBV7-9 and TRBJ2-7, with unresolved D. Germline assignment: CDR1 SEHNR and CDR2 FQNEAQ (reference sequence). CDR3 length equals 12 residues. Trimming stripped 5 bases from V and 2 bases from J, with 7 bases between. The CDR3 region is CASSGSAYEQYF. The CDR3 DNA is TGTGCCAGCAGCGGTTCCGCCTACGAGCAGTACTTC.

In this sample, this clonotype turned up many times. This chain uses TRBV4-2 with TRBJ1-1, with D uncertain. V was clipped by 3 bases and J by 0 bases, with 17 bases between them. Germline V CDR1 and CDR2: LGHNA, YNFKEQ. This CDR3 comprises 17 residues. The CDR3 bases are TGTGCCAGCAGCCATCAGGCGTCGGCGGGGATGAACACTGAAGCTTTCTTT. The encoded protein is CASSHQASAGMNTEAFF.

The chain has TRBV9 and TRBJ2-6; D is perhaps TRBD1 or TRBD2 (5 bases each). The CDR3 covers 17 residues. Trimming left V 0 bases short and J 0 bases short, with 10 bases between. Germline V gives CDR1 SGDLS, CDR2 YYNGEE. CDR3 bases: TGTGCCAGCAGCGTAGTGAATGGGGGCTCTGGGGCCAACGTCCTGACTTTC. Translation: CASSVVNGGSGANVLTF.

In this sample, this clonotype turned up many times. The DNA for the CDR3 is TGCGCCAGCAGCTTGGACAACTATGGCTACACCTTC. It yields the protein CASSLDNYGYTF. The J gene is TRBJ1-2, the V gene TRBV5-1; D not certain. Germline lookup yields CDR1 SGHRS and CDR2 YFSETQ. V was shortened by 0 bases and J by 2 bases, with 2 bases between the two germline ends. This CDR3 contains 12 residues.

J is TRBJ2-3 and V is TRBV4-2, with D possibly TRBD1 on 5 matching bases. Per germline, CDR1 LGHNA and CDR2 YNFKEQ. CDR3 size: 14 residues. Trimming pared 4 bases from V and 5 bases from J, leaving 13 bases between. The DNA of the CDR3 is TGTGCCAGCAGCCCCTCGCAGGGTAAAGATACGCAGTATTTT. It specifies CASSPSQGKDTQYF.

The V gene is TRBV3-1, the J gene TRBJ2-5; no clear D gene. Germline V lookup: CDR1 LGHDT, CDR2 YNNKEL (reference sequence). The CDR3 consists of 13 residues. V was cut by 3 bases and J by 3 bases, with 8 bases left in between. CDR3 loop: CASSHLAEETQYF. CDR3 nucleotide sequence: TGTGCCAGCAGCCATCTGGCGGAAGAGACCCAGTACTTC.

This clonotype has ten or more counts. CDR3 DNA: TGCGCCAGCAGTTTAGCGGGATCCTACGAGCAGTACTTC. Its protein is CASSLAGSYEQYF. J is TRBJ2-7 and V is TRBV5-1; TRBD2 matches at 8 bases. There are 13 residues in the CDR3. Trimming at V came to 5 bases and at J to 1 base, leaving 2 bases not matched to a gene. CDR1 and CDR2 from the germline V gene are SGHRS and YFSETQ. The entire variable domain, with the rest obtained from reference TRBV5-1 and TRBJ2-7, is as follows: KAGVTQTPRYLIKTRGQQVTLSCSPISGHRSVSWYQQTPGQGLQFLFEYFSETQRNKGNFPGRFSGRQFSNSRSEMNVSTLELGDSALYLCASSLAGSYEQYFGPGTRLTVT.

This clonotype was seen at least ten times. J is TRBJ2-1 and V is TRBV6-5; possible D gene TRBD1, 5 bases. CDR1 and CDR2 (germline): MNHEY, SVGAGI. The CDR3 runs 16 residues. Trimming shortened V by 4 bases and J by 0 bases, and 13 bases separated the two germline ends. In DNA, the CDR3 is TGTGCCAGCAGTTTACAACAGGCTCGCTCCTACAATGAGCAGTTCTTC. This gives the protein CASSLQQARSYNEQFF.

This clonotype was found many times. This chain joins TRBV2 and TRBJ2-5; TRBD2 aligns across 8 bases. The CDR3 spans 14 residues. The V gene end was trimmed by 8 bases and the J gene end by 4 bases; junction bases not matched to a gene: 9. Germline CDR1 and CDR2: SNHLY and FYNNEI. The CDR3 is CASRAGVSGETQYF. CDR3 coding DNA: TGTGCCAGCCGAGCGGGAGTGAGTGGAGAGACCCAGTACTTC.

This clonotype appeared many times. CDR3 protein: CSANGQGASYEQYF. CDR3 nucleotides: TGCAGTGCTAACGGACAGGGGGCATCCTACGAGCAGTACTTC. The V gene is TRBV20-1, the J gene TRBJ2-7, with 11 nucleotides matching TRBD1. Germline lookup yields CDR1 DFQATT and CDR2 SNEGSKA (reference sequence). J lost 1 base, V lost 4 bases, and 3 bases had no gene match. This CDR3 spans 14 amino acids.

This clonotype was observed many times. The rearrangement links TRBV28 to TRBJ2-7; 12 nucleotides line up with TRBD2. The germline gives CDR1 MDHEN, CDR2 SYDVKM. The V segment lost 5 bases and the J segment 5 bases; nucleotides outside the gene matches: 10. The CDR3 totals 16 residues. The CDR3 loop is CASSLRLAGVIDEQYF. As DNA, the CDR3 is TGTGCCAGCAGTCTGCGACTAGCGGGAGTCATAGACGAGCAGTACTTC.